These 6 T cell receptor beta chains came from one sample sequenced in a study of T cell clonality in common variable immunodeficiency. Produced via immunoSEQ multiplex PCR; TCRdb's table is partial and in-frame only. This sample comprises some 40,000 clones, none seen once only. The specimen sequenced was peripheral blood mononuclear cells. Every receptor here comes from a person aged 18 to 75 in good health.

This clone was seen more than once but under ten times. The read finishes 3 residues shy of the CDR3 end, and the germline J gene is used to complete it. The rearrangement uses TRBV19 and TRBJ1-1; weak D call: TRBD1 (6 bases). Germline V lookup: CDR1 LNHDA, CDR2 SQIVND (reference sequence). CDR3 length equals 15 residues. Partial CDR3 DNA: TGTGCCAGTAGTATCCTAGCGGGGGGCACAGATACG. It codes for CASSILAGGTDT. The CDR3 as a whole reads CASSILAGGTDTAFF.

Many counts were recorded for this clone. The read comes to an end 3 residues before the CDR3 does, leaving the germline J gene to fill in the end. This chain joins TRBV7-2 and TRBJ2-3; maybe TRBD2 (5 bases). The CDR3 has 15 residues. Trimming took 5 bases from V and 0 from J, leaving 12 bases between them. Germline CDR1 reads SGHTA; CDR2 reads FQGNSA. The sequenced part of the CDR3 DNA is TGTGCCAGCAGCCGAGGGCGCACTAGCACAGATACG. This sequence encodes CASSRGRTSTDT. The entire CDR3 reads CASSRGRTSTDTQYF.

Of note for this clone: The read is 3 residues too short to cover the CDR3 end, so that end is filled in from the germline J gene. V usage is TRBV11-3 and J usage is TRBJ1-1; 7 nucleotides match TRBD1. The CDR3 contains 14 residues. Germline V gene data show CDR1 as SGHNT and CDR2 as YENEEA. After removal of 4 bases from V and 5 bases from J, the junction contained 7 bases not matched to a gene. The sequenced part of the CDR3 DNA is TGTGCCAGCAGCTCCACGACAGGGCAAACTGAA. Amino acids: CASSSTTGQTE. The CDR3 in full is CASSSTTGQTEAFF. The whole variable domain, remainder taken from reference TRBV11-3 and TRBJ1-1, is EAGVVQSPRYKIIEKKQPVAFWCNPISGHNTLYWYLQNLGQGPELLIRYENEEAVDDSQLPKDRFSAERLKGVDSTLKIQPAELGDSAVYLCASSSTTGQTEAFFGQGTRLTVV.

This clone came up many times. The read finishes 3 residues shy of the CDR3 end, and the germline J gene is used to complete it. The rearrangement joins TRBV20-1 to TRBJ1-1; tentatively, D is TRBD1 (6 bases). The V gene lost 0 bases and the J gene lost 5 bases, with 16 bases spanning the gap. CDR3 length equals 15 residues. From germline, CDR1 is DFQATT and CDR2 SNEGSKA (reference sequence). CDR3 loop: CSARDGGRGGTEAFF. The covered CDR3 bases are TGCAGTGCTAGAGATGGTGGCAGGGGAGGGACTGAA.

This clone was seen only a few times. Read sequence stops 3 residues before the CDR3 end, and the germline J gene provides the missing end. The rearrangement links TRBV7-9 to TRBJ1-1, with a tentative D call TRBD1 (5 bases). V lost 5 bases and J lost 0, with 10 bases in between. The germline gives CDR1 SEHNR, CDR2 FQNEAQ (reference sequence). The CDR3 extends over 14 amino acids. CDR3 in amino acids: CASSRRGVNTEAFF. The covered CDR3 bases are TGTGCCAGCAGCCGTAGAGGGGTGAACACTGAA.

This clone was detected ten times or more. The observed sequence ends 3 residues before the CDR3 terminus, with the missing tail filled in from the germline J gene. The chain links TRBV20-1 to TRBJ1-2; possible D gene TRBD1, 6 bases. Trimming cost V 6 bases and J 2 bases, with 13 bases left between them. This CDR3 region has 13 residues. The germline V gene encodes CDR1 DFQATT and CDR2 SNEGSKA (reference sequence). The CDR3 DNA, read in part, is TGCAGTGCAGAGACAGGAGGAAACTATGGC. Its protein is CSAETGGNYG. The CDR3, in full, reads CSAETGGNYGYTF.